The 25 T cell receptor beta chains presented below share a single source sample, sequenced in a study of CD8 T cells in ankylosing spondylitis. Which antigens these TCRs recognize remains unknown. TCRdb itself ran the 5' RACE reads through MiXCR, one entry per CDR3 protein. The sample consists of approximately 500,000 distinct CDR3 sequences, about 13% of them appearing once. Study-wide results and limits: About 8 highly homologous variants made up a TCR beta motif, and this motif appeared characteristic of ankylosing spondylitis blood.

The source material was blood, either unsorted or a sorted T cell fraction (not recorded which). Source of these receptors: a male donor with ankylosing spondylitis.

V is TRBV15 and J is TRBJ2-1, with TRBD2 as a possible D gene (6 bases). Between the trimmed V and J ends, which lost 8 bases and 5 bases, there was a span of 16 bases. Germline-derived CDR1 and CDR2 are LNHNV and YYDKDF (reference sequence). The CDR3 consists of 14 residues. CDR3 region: CATGSAGLHNEQFF. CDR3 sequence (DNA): TGTGCCACCGGGTCGGCGGGACTCCACAATGAGCAGTTCTTC.

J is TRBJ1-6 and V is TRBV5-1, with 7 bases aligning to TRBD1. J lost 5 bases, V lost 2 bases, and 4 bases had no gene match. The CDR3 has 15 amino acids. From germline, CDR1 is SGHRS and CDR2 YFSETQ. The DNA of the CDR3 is TGCGCCAGCAGCTTCTACACAGGGGATAATTCACCCCTCCACTTT. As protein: CASSFYTGDNSPLHF.

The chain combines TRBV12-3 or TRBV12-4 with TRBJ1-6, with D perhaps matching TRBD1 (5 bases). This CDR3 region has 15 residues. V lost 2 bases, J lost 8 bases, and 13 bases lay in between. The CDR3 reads CASSLPQGTHSPLHF. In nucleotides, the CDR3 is TGTGCCAGCAGTTTACCTCAGGGAACGCATTCACCCCTCCACTTT.

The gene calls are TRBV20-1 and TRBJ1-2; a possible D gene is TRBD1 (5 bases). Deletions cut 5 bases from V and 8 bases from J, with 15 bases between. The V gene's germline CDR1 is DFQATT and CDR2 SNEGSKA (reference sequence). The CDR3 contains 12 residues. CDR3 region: CSAGTSLAGYTF. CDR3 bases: TGCAGTGCTGGGACGAGCCTGGCCGGCTACACCTTC.

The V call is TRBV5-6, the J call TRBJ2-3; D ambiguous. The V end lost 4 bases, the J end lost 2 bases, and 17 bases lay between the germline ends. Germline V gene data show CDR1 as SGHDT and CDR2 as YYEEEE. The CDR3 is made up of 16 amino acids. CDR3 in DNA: TGTGCCAGCAGCCTGAGGCAGGTCTTTAACACAGATACGCAGTATTTT. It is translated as CASSLRQVFNTDTQYF.

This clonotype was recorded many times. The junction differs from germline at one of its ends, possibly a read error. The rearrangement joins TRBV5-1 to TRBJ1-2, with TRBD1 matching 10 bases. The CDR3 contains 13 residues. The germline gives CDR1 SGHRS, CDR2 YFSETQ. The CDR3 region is CASSAGTGDGYTF. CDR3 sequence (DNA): TGTGCCAGCAGTGCCGGGACAGGGGATGGCTACACCTTC.

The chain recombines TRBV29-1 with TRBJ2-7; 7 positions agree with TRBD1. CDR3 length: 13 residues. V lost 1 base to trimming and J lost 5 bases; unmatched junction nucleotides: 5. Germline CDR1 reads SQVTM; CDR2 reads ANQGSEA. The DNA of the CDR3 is TGCAGCGTTGAAGGACAGGGAAAAAACGAGCAGTACTTC. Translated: CSVEGQGKNEQYF.

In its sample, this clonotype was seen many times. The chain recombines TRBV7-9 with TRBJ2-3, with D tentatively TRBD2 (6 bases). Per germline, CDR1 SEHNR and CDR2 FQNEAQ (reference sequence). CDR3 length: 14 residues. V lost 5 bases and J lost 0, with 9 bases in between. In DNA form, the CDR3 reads TGTGCCAGCAGCATTCGGGAGAGCACAGATACGCAGTATTTT. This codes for CASSIRESTDTQYF.

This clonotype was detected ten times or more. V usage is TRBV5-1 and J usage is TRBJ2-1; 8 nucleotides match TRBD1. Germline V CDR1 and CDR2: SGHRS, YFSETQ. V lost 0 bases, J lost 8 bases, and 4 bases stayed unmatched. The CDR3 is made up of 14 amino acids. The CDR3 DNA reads TGCGCCAGCAGCTTGGCCTACAGGGGGGATGAGCAGTTCTTC. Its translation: CASSLAYRGDEQFF.

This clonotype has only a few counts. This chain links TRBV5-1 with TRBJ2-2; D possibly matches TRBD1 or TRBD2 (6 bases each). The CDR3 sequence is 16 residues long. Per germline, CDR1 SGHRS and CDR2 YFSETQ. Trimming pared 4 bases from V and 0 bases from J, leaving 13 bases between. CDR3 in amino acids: CASSQGTFANTGELFF. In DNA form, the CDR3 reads TGCGCCAGCAGCCAGGGGACTTTCGCGAACACCGGGGAGCTGTTTTTT.

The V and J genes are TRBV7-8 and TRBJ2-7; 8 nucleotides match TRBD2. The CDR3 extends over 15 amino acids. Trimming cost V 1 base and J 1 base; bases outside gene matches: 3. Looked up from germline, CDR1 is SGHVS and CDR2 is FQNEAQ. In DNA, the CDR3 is TGTGCCAGCAGCTTAGGGGTAGCGGGGTCCTACGAGCAGTACGTC. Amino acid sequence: CASSLGVAGSYEQYV.

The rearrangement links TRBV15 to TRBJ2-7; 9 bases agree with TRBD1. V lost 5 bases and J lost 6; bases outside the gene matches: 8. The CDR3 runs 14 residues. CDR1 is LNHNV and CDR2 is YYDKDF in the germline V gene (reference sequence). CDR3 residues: CATSRLGQGSEQYF. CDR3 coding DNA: TGTGCCACCAGCCGCCTGGGACAGGGTTCCGAGCAGTACTTC. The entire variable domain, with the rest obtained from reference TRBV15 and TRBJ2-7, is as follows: DAMVIQNPRYQVTQFGKPVTLSCSQTLNHNVMYWYQQKSSQAPKLLFHYYDKDFNNEADTPDNFQSRRPNTSFCFLDIRSPGLGDTAMYLCATSRLGQGSEQYFGPGTRLTVT.

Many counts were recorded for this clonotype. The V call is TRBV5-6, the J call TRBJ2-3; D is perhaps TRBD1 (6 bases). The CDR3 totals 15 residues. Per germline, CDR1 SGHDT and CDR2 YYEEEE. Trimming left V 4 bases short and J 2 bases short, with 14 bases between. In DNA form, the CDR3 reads TGTGCCAGCAGCCTTAAGGACAGTTTCACAGATACGCAGTATTTT. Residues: CASSLKDSFTDTQYF.

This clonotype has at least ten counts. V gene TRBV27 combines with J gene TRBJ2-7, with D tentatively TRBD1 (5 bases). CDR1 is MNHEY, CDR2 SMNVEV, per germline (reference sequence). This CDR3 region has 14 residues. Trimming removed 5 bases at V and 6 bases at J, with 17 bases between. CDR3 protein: CASSPIRQSSEQYF. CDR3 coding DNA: TGTGCCAGCAGTCCTATTAGACAGTCTTCCGAGCAGTACTTC.

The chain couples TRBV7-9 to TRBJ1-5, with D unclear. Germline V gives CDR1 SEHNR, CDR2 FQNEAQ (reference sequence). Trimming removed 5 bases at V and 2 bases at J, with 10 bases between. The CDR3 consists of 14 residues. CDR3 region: CASSIDTGNQPQHF. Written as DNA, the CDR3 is TGTGCCAGCAGCATTGATACGGGCAATCAGCCCCAGCATTTT.

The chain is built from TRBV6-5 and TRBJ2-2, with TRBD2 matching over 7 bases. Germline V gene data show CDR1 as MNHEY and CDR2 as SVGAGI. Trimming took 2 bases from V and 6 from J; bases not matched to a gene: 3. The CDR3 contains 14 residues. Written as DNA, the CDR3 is TGTGCCAGCAGTTACGGGGAGGGGCCCGGGGAGCTGTTTTTT. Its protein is CASSYGEGPGELFF.

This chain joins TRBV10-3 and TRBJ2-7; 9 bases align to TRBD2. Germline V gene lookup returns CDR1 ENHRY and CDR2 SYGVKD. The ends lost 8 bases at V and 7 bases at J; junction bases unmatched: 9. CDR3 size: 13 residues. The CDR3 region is CAIQRGARREQYF. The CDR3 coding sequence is TGTGCCATCCAGCGGGGGGCGCGAAGGGAGCAGTACTTC.

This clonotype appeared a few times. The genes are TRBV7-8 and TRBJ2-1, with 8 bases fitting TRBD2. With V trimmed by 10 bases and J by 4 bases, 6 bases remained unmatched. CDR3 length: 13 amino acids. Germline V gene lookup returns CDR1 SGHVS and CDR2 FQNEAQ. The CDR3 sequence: CATSVAGYNEQFF. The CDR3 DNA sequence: TGTGCCACGAGTGTAGCGGGATACAATGAGCAGTTCTTC.

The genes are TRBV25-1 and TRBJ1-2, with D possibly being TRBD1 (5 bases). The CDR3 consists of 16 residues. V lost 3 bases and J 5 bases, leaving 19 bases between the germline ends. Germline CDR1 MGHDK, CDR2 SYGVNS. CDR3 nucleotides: TGTGCCAGCAGTGAGGGACCGGGACGTATTGCTTATGGCTACACCTTC. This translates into CASSEGPGRIAYGYTF.

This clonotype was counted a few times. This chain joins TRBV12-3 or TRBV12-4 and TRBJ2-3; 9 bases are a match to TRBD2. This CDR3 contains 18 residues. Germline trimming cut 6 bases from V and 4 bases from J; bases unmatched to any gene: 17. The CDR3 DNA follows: TGTGCCAGCAGCCCCGACCTCTCGGTAGCGGGAGAGGCAGATACGCAGTATTTT. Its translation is CASSPDLSVAGEADTQYF.

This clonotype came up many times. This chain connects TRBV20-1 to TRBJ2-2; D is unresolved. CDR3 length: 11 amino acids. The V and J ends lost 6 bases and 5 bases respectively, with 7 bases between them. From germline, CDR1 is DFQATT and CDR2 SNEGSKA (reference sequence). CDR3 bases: TGCAGTGCCCCGAGGACCGGGGAGCTGTTTTTT. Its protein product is CSAPRTGELFF.

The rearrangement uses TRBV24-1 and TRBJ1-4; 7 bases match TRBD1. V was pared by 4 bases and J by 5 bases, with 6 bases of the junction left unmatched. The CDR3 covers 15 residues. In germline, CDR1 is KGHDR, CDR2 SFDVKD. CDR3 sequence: CATSESGTANEKLFF. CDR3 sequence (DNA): TGTGCCACCAGTGAGTCCGGGACAGCGAATGAAAAACTGTTTTTT.

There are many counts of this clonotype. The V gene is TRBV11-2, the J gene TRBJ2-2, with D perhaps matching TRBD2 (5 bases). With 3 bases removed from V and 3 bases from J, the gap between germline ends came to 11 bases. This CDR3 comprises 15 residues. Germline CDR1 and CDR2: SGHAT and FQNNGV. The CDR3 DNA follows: TGTGCCAGCAGCTTGCTCGGGGAGTACACCGGGGAGCTGTTTTTT. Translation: CASSLLGEYTGELFF.

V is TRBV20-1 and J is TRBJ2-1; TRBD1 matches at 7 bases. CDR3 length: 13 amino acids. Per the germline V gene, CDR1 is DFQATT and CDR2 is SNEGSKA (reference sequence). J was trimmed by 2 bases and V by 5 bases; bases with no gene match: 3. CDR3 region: CSAQDRTYNEQFF. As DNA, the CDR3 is TGCAGTGCTCAGGACAGGACCTACAATGAGCAGTTCTTC.

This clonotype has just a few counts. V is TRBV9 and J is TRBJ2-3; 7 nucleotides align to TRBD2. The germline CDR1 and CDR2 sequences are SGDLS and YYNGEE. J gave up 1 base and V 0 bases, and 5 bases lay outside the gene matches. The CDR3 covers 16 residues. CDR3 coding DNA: TGTGCCAGCAGCGTAGATCAGCGGGGACGCACAGATACGCAGTATTTT. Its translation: CASSVDQRGRTDTQYF.